The clone carrying this T cell receptor (beta chain) has a single count. Germline CDR1 is LGHNA and CDR2 is YNFKEQ. The CDR3 sequence is 17 residues long. V lost 4 bases and J lost 0, with 16 bases in between. These data originate in a study of shared clonotypes between healthy human individuals. Clones were read by immunoSEQ multiplex PCR, and TCRdb kept only the in-frame ones, dropping some. The sample contains about 1.1 million clones, approximately 75% of which appear only once. The sample comprised memory CD4+ T cells from PBMCs. Subset defined: CD45RA-negative fraction. The receptor was derived from a man between 18 and 35 years old in good health. Some clones in this sample may be carry-over from other donors' samples. The V call is TRBV4-2, the J call TRBJ2-1; no firm D call. CDR3 coding DNA: TGTGCCAGCAGCCCCCTAGGTAGCCCAAGCTCCTACAATGAGCAGTTCTTC. Translation: CASSPLGSPSSYNEQFF.